This T cell receptor beta chain is drawn from a study of T cell responses to AZD1222 COVID-19 vaccine. Some clones are missing from TCRdb's copy, which holds only in-frame ones; the method was immunoSEQ multiplex PCR. The table lists tens of thousands of clones, 90% of them singletons, with 4% to 5% in the top ten. The origin of this receptor is an adult in good health. The specimen comprised peripheral blood, sampled on day 0 of AZD1222 vaccination.

Written as DNA, the CDR3 is TGTGCCAGTAGTATTGAGGCCTCCTACGAGCAGTACTTC. Amino acid sequence: CASSIEASYEQYF. The V call is TRBV19, the J call TRBJ2-7; no clear D. The germline gives CDR1 LNHDA, CDR2 SQIVND (reference sequence). The CDR3 contains 13 residues. Trimming took 3 bases from V and 0 from J, leaving 6 bases between them.